The clone carrying this T cell receptor (beta chain) was counted at least ten times. Its target is unknown. From the 5' RACE reads, TCRdb called clonotypes with MiXCR, one entry per CDR3 protein. The table lists more than 300,000 distinct CDR3 sequences, around 7% of them singletons. The data are from a study of T cells after yellow fever vaccination. Study background: Fractions low in cell number were prepared with SMART-Seq v4 Ultra Low Input. Study-level results: Booster samples showed a return of most primary-vaccination clones (around 96% CD4, over 70% CD8). Abundant bulk-population clonotypes could contaminate the FACS-sorted repertoires.

Sequencing was performed on PBMCs, taken roughly seven weeks after the first yellow fever vaccination. The sequence was collected from a man younger than 35 who received the YFV17D yellow fever vaccine.

DNA of the CDR3: TGCAGTGCTCAAGACAGGTCCCAGCCCCAGCATTTT. Protein: CSAQDRSQPQHF. The chain employs TRBV20-1 and TRBJ1-5, with D maybe TRBD1 (6 bases). The CDR3 totals 12 residues. Trimming stripped 5 bases from V and 7 bases from J, with 12 bases between. Germline CDR1 reads DFQATT; CDR2 reads SNEGSKA (reference sequence).